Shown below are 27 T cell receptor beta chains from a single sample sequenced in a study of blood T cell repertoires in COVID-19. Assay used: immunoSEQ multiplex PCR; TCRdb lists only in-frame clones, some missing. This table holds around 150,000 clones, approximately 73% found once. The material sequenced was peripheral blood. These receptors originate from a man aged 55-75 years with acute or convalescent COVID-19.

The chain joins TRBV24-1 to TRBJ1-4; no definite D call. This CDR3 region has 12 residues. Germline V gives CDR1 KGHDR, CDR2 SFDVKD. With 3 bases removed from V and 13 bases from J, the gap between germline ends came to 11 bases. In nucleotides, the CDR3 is TGTGCCACCAGTGATCGAAGAGGTAGACTGTTTTTT. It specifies CATSDRRGRLFF.

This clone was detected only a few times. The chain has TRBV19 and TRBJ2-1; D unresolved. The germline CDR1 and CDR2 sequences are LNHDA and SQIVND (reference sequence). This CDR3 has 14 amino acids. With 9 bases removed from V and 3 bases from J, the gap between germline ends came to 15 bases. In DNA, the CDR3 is TGTGCCAGCCATTTCTCGGGTTTCTACAATGAGCAGTTCTTC. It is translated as CASHFSGFYNEQFF. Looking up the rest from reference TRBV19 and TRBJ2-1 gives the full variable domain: DGGITQSPKYLFRKEGQNVTLSCEQNLNHDAMYWYRQDPGQGLRLIYYSQIVNDFQKGDIAEGYSVSREKKESFPLTVTSAQKNPTAFYLCASHFSGFYNEQFFGPGTRLTVL.

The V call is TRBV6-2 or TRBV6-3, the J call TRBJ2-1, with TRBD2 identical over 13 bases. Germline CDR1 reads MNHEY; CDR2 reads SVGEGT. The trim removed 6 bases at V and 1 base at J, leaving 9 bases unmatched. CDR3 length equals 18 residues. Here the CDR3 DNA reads TGTGCCAGCAGCAAACTAGCGGGAGGGCCCGCGTCCTACAATGAGCAGTTCTTC. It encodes CASSKLAGGPASYNEQFF.

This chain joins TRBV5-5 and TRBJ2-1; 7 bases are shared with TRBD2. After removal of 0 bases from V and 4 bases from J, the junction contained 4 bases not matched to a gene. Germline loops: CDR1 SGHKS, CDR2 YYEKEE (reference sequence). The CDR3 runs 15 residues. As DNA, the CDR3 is TGTGCCAGCAGCTTGGTTCTAGCGGCATACAATGAGCAGTTCTTC. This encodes CASSLVLAAYNEQFF.

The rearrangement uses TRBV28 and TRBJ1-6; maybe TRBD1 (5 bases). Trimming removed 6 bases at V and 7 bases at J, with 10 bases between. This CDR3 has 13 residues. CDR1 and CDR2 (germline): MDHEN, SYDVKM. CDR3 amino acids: CASRREGNSPLHF. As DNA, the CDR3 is TGTGCCAGCAGAAGGGAGGGGAATTCACCCCTCCACTTT.

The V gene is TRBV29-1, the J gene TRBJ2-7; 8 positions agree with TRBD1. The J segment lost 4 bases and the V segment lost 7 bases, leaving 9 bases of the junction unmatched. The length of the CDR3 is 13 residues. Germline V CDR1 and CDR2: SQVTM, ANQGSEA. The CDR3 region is CSARQGSTYEQYF. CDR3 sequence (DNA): TGCAGCGCAAGACAGGGGAGTACGTACGAGCAGTACTTC.

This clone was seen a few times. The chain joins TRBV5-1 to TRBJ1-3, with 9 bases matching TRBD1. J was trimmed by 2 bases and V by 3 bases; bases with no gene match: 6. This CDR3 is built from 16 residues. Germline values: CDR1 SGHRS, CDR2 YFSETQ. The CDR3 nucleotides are TGCGCCAGCAGCTCACAGGGGGCTTCTGCTGGAAACACCATATATTTT. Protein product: CASSSQGASAGNTIYF.

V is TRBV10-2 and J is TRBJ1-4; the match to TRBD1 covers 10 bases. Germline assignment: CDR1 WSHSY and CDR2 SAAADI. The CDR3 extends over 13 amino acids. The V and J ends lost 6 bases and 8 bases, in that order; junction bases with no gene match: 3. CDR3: CASRGQGDEKLFF. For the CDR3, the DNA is TGCGCCAGCAGAGGACAGGGGGACGAAAAACTGTTTTTT.

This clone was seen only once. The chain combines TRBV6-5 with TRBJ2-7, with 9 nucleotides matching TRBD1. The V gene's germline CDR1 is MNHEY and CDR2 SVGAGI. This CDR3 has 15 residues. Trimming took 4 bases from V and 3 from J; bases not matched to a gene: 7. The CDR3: CASSLSRDRVYEQYF. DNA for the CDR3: TGTGCCAGCAGTTTGAGCAGGGACAGGGTCTACGAGCAGTACTTC.

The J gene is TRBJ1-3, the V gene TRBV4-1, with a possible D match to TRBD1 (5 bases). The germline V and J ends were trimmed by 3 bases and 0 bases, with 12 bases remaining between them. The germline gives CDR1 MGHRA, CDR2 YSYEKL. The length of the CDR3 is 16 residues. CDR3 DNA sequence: TGCGCCAGCAGCCACGGCAGGGCCTTCTCTGGAAACACCATATATTTT. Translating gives CASSHGRAFSGNTIYF.

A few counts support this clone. CDR3 loop: CAWSLRGYTIPTQYF. Here the CDR3 DNA reads TGTGCCTGGAGCCTCAGGGGTTACACCATACCGACCCAGTACTTC. V gene TRBV30 combines with J gene TRBJ2-5, with D possibly being TRBD1 (6 bases). This CDR3 spans 15 amino acids. Germline values: CDR1 GTSNPN, CDR2 SVGIG (reference sequence). Deletions cut 3 bases from V and 7 bases from J, with 21 bases between. Full variable domain (remainder filled in from reference TRBV30 and TRBJ2-5): SQTIHQWPATLVQPVGSPLSLECTVEGTSNPNLYWYRQAAGRGLQLLFYSVGIGQISSEVPQNLSASRPQDRQFILSSKKLLLSDSGFYLCAWSLRGYTIPTQYFGPGTRLLVL.

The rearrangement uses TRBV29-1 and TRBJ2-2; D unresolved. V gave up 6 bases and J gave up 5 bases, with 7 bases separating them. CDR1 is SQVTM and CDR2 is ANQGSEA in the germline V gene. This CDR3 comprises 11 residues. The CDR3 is CSVSATGELFF. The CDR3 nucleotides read TGCAGCGTATCAGCGACCGGGGAGCTGTTTTTT.

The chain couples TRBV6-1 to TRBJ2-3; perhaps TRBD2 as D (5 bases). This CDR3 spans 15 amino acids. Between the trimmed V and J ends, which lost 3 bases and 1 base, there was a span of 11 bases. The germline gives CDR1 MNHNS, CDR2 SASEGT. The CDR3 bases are TGTGCCAGCAGTGATGTAGCGTTGGGCACAGATACGCAGTATTTT. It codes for CASSDVALGTDTQYF.

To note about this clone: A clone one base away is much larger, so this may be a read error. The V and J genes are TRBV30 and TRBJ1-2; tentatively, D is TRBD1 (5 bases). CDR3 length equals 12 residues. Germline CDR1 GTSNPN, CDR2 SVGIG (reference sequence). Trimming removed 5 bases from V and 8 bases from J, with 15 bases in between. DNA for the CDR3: TGTGCCTGGGGAGAATTGGGGGGGGGCTACACCTTC. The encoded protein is CAWGELGGGYTF. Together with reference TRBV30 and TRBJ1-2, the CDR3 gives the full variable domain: SQTIHQWPATLVQPVGSPLSLECTVEGTSNPNLYWYRQAAGRGLQLLFYSVGIGQISSEVPQNLSASRPQDRQFILSSKKLLLSDSGFYLCAWGELGGGYTFGSGTRLTVV.

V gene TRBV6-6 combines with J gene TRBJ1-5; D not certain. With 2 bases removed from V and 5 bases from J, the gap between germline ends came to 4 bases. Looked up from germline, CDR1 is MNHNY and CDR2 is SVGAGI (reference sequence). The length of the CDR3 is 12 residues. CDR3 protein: CASSYTYQPQHF. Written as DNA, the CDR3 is TGTGCCAGCAGTTACACATATCAGCCCCAGCATTTT.

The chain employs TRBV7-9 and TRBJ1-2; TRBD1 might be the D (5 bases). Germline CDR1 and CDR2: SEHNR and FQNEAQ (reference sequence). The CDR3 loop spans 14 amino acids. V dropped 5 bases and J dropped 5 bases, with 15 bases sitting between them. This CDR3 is CASSHDVAGYGYTF. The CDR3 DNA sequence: TGTGCCAGCAGCCACGACGTAGCAGGGTATGGCTACACCTTC.

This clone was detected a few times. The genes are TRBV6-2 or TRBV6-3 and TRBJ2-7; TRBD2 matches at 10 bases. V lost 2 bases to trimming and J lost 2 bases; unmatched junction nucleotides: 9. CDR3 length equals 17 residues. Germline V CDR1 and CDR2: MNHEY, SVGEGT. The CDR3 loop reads CASSYDEREGRPYEQYF. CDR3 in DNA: TGTGCCAGCAGTTACGATGAGCGGGAGGGCCGACCCTACGAGCAGTACTTC.

The chain's CDR3 is CAWSVPKDFSVNVLTF. The CDR3 DNA follows: TGTGCCTGGAGTGTACCCAAGGACTTTTCCGTCAACGTCCTGACTTTC. This chain uses TRBV30 with TRBJ2-6; perhaps TRBD2 as D (5 bases). The V and J ends lost 0 bases and 9 bases respectively, with 18 bases between them. The CDR3 consists of 16 residues. Germline lookup yields CDR1 GTSNPN and CDR2 SVGIG (reference sequence).

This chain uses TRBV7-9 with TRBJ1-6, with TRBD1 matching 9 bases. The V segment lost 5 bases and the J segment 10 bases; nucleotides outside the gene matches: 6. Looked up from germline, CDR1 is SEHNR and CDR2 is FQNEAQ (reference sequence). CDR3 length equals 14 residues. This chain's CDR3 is CASSPTGGESPLHF. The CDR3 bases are TGTGCCAGCAGCCCAACAGGGGGCGAATCACCCCTCCACTTT.

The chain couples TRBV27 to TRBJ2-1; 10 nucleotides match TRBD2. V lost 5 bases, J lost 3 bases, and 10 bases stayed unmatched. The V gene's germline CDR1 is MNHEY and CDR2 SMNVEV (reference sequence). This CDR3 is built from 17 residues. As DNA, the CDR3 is TGTGCCAGCAGTGCCCGAAGCGGGAGGGCTAACTACAATGAGCAGTTCTTC. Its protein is CASSARSGRANYNEQFF.

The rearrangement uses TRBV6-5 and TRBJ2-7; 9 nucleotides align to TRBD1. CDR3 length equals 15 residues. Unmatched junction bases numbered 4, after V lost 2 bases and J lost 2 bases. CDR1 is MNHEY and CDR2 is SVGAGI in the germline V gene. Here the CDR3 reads CASSYATGGPYEQYF. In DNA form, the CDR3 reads TGTGCCAGCAGTTACGCCACAGGGGGCCCCTACGAGCAGTACTTC.

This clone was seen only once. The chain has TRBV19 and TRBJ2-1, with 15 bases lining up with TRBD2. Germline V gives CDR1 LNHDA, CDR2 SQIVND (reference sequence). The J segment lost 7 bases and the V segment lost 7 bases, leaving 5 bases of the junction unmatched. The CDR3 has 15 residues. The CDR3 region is CASTTGTSGRNEQFF. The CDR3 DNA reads TGTGCCAGTACTACTGGGACTAGCGGGAGGAATGAGCAGTTCTTC.

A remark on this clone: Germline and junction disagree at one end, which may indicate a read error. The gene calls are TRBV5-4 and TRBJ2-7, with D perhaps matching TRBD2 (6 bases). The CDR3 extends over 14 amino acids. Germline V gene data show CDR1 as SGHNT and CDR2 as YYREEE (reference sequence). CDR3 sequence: CASSSPGGAGPPHF. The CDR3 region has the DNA TGTGCCAGCAGCTCCCCCGGAGGGGCAGGCCCGCCCCACTTC.

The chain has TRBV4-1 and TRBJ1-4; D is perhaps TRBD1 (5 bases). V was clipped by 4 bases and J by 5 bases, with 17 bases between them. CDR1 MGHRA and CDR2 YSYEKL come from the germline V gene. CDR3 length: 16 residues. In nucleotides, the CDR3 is TGCGCCAGCAGCCTCAGGGTCCCGGGGGGAAATGAAAAACTGTTTTTT. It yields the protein CASSLRVPGGNEKLFF.

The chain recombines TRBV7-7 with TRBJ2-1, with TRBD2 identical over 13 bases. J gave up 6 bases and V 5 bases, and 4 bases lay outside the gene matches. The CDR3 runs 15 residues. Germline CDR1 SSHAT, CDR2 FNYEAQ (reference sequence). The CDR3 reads CASSTGTSGINEQFF. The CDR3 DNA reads TGTGCCAGCAGCACCGGGACTAGCGGGATCAATGAGCAGTTCTTC.

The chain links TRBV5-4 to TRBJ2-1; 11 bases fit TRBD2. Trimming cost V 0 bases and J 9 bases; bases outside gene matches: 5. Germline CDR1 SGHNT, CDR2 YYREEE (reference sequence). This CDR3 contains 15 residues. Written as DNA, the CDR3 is TGTGCCAGCAGCTTGGTAGCGGGAGGGTCCGGTGAGCAGTTCTTC. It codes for CASSLVAGGSGEQFF.

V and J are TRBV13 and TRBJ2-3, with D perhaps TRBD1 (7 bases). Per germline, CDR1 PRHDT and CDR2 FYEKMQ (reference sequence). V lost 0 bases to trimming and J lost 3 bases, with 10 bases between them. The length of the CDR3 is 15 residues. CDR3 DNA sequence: TGTGCCAGCAGCTTAGGGACAGGGACTACAGATACGCAGTATTTT. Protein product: CASSLGTGTTDTQYF. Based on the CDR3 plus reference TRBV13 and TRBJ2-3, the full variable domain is AAGVIQSPRHLIKEKRETATLKCYPIPRHDTVYWYQQGPGQDPQFLISFYEKMQSDKGSIPDRFSAQQFSDYHSELNMSSLELGDSALYFCASSLGTGTTDTQYFGPGTRLTVL.